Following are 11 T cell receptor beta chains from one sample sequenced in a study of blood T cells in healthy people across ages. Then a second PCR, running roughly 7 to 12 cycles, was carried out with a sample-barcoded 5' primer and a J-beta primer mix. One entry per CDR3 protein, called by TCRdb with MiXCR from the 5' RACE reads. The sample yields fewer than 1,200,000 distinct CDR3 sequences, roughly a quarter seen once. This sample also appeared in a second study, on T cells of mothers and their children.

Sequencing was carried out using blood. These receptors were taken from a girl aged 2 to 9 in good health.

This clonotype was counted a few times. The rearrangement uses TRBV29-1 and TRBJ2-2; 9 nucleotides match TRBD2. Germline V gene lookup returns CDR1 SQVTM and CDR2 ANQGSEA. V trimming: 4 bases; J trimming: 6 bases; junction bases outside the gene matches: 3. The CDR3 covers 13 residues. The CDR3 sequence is CSVVLAGAGELFF. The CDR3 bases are TGCAGCGTTGTACTAGCGGGCGCCGGGGAGCTGTTTTTT.

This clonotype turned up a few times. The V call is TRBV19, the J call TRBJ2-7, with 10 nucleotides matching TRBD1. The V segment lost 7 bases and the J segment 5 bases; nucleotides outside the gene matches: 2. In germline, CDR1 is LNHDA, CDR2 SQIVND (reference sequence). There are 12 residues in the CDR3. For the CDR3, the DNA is TGTGCCAGTATGGGGACAGGGGACGAGCAGTACTTC. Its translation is CASMGTGDEQYF.

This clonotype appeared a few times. CDR3 bases: TGTGCCAGCAGACTCACGACTAGCGGATACACCGGGGAGCTGTTTTTT. It encodes CASRLTTSGYTGELFF. The chain employs TRBV7-8 and TRBJ2-2, with TRBD2 matching over 9 bases. V dropped 6 bases and J dropped 3; count of bases not matched to a gene: 8. The germline gives CDR1 SGHVS, CDR2 FQNEAQ. The CDR3 runs 16 residues. The full variable domain, with the rest looked up from reference TRBV7-8 and TRBJ2-2, is GAGVSQSPRYKVAKRGQDVALRCDPISGHVSLFWYQQALGQGPEFLTYFQNEAQLDKSGLPSDRFFAERPEGSVSTLKIQRTQQEDSAVYLCASRLTTSGYTGELFFGEGSRLTVL.

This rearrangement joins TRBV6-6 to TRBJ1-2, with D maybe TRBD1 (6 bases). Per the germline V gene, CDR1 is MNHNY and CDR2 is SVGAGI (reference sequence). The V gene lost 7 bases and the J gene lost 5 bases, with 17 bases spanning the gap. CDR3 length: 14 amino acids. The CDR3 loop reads CASTPSGTLYGYTF. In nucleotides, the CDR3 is TGTGCCAGCACGCCATCCGGGACACTTTATGGCTACACCTTC.

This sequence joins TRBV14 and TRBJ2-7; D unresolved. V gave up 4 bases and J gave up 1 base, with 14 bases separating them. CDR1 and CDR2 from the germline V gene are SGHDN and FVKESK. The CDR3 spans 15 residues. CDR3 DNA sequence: TGTGCCAGCAGCCGCCAAGATCGCAGATCCTACGAGCAGTACTTC. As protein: CASSRQDRRSYEQYF.

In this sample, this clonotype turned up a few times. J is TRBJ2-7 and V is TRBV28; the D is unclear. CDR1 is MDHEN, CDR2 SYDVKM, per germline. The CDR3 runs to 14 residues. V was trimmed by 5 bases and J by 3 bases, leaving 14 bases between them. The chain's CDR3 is CASSPNSRSYEQYF. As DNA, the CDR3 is TGTGCCAGCAGTCCGAACAGCAGGAGCTACGAGCAGTACTTC.

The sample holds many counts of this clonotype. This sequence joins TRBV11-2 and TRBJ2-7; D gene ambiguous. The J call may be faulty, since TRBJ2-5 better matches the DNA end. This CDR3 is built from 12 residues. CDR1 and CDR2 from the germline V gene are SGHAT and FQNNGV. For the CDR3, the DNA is TGTGCCAGCAGCCCCCCATCAGGGACCCAGTACTTC. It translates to CASSPPSGTQYF.

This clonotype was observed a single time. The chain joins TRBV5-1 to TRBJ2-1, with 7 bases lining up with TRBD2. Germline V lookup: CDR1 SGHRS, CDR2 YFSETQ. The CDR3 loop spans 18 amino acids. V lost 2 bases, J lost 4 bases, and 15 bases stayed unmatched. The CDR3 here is CASSFDPVGSGSYNEQFF. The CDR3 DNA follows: TGCGCCAGCAGCTTCGATCCGGTGGGTAGCGGGTCATACAATGAGCAGTTCTTC.

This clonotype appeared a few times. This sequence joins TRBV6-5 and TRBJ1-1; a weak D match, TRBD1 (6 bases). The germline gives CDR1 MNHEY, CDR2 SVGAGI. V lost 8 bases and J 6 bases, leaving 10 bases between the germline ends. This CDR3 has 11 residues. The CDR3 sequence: CASGGLAEAFF. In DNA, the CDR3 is TGTGCCAGCGGGGGGCTCGCTGAAGCTTTCTTT.

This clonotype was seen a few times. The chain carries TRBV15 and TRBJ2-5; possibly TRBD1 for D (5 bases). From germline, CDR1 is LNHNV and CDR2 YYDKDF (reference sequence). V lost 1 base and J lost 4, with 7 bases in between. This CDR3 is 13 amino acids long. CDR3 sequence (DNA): TGTGCCACCAGCAGAGGCAGGGTAGAGACCCAGTACTTC. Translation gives CATSRGRVETQYF.

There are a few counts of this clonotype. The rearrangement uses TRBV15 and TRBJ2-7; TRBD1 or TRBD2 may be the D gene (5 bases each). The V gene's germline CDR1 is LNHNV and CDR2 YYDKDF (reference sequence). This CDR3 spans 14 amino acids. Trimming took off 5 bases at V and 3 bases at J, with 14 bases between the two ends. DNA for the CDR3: TGTGCCACCAGCCTCAGGGACGATGGCTACGAGCAGTACTTC. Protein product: CATSLRDDGYEQYF.